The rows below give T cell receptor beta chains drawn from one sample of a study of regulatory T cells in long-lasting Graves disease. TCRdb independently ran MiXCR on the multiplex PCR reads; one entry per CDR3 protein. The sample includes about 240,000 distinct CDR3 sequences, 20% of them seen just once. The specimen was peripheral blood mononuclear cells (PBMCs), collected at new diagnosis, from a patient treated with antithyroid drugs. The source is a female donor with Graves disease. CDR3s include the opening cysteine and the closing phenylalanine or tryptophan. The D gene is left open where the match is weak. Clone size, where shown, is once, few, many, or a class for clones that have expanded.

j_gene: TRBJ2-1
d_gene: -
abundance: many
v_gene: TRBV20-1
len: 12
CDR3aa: CSALIRYNEQFF
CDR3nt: TGCAGTGCCTTAATACGTTACAATGAGCAGTTCTTC

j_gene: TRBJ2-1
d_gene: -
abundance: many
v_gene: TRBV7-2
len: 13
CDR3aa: CASSPINRAEQFF
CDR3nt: TGTGCCAGCAGCCCTATCAACAGGGCTGAGCAGTTCTTC

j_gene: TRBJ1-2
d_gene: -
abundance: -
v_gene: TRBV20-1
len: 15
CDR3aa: CSAPGSVGEYYGYTF
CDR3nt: TGCAGTGCCCCCGGATCGGTAGGGGAATACTATGGCTACACCTTC

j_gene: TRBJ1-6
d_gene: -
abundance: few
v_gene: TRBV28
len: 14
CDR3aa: CASKDHLQGSPLHF
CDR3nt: TGTGCCAGCAAAGACCACCTCCAGGGCTCACCCCTCCACTTT

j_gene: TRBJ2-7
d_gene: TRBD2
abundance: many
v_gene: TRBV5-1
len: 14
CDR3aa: CASSPGLAKDEQYF
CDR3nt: TGCGCCAGCAGCCCCGGACTAGCGAAGGACGAGCAGTACTTC

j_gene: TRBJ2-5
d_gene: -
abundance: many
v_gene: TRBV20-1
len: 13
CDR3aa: CSAMPPSRETQYF
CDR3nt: TGCAGTGCTATGCCGCCGTCACGGGAGACCCAGTACTTC

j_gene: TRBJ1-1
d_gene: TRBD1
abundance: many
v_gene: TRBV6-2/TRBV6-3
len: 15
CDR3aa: CASSSPGQGVTEAFF
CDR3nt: TGTGCCAGCAGTTCCCCGGGACAGGGGGTCACTGAAGCTTTCTTT

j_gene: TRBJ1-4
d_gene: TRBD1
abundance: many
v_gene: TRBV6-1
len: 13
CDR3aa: CASRTGTVGKLFF
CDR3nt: TGTGCCAGCAGAACCGGGACAGTGGGGAAACTGTTTTTT

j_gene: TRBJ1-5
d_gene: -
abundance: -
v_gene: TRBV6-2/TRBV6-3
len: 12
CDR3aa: CASSLRVGPQHF
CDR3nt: TGTGCCAGCAGTCTCAGGGTAGGGCCCCAGCATTTT

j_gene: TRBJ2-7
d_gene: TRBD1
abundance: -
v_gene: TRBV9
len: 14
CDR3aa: CASSWGQGPYEQYF
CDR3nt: TGTGCCAGCAGCTGGGGACAGGGGCCCTACGAGCAGTACTTC

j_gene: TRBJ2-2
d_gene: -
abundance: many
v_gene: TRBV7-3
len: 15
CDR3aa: CASSLTGTNTGELFF
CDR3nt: TGTGCCAGCAGCTTAACGGGGACTAACACCGGGGAGCTGTTTTTT

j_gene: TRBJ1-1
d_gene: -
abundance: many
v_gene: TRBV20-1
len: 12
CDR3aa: CSATTGSTEAFF
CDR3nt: TGCAGTGCTACGACAGGTAGTACTGAAGCTTTCTTT

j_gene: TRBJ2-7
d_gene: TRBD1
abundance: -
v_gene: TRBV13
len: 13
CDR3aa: CASSGRQGYEQYF
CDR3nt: TGTGCCAGCAGCGGAAGACAGGGCTACGAGCAGTACTTC

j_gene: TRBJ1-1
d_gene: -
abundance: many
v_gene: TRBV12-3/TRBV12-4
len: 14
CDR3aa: CASTAVQGRTEAFF
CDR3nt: TGTGCCAGCACCGCGGTTCAGGGGAGGACTGAAGCTTTCTTT

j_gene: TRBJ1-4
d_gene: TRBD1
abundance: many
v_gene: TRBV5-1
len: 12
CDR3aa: CASSRDSLDLFF
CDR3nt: TGCGCCAGCAGCCGGGACAGCCTGGACCTGTTTTTT

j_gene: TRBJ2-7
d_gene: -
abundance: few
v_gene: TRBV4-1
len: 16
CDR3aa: CTSSQASGQGAYEQYF
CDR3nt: TGCACCAGCAGCCAAGCTTCCGGTCAGGGTGCCTACGAGCAGTACTTC

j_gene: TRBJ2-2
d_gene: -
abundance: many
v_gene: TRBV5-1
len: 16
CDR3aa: CASSLARRWNTGELFF
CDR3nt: TGCGCCAGCAGCTTGGCCCGGAGATGGAACACCGGGGAGCTGTTTTTT

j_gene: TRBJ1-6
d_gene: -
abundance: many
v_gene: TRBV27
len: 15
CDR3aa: CASSATGRYNSPLHF
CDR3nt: TGTGCCAGCAGTGCTACGGGACGGTATAATTCACCCCTCCACTTT

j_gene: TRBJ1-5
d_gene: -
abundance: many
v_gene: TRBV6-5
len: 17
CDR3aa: CASSYPHTTGFDQPQHF
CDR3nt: TGTGCCAGCAGTTACCCTCATACAACGGGTTTTGATCAGCCCCAGCATTTT

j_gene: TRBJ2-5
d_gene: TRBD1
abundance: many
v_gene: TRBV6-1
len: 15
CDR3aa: CASSRRTGGRETQYF
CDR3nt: TGTGCCAGCAGTAGACGGACAGGGGGGAGGGAGACCCAGTACTTC

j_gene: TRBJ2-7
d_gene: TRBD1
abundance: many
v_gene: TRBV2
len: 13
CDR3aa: CASNRDSPYEQYF
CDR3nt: TGTGCCAGCAACAGGGACAGTCCCTACGAGCAGTACTTC

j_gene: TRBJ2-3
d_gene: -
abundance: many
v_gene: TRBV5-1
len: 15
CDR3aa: CASMLHLNKGDTQYF
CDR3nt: TGCGCCAGCATGCTTCATTTAAACAAAGGGGATACGCAGTATTTT

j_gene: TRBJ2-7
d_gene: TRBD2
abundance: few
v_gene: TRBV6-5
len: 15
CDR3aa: CASSYNSGTSYEQYF
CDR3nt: TGTGCCAGCAGTTATAATAGCGGGACATCCTACGAGCAGTACTTC

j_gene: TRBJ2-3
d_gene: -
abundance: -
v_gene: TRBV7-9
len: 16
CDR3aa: CASSPPTGTSTDTQYF
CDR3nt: TGTGCCAGCAGCCCCCCGACAGGTACTAGCACAGATACGCAGTATTTT

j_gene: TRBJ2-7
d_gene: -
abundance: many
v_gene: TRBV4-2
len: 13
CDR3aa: CASRVKGEAEQYF
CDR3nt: TGTGCCAGCCGGGTCAAAGGGGAAGCCGAGCAGTACTTC

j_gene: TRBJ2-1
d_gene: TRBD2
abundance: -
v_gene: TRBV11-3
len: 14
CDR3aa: CASGLAGDSNEQFF
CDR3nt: TGTGCCTCAGGACTAGCGGGGGATTCCAATGAGCAGTTCTTC

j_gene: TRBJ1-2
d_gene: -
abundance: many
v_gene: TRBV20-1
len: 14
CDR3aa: CSAFVGKGDYGYTF
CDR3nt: TGCAGTGCTTTTGTGGGCAAAGGAGACTATGGCTACACCTTC

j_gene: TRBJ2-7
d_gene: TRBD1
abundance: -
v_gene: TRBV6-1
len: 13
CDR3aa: CASRVQGAGEQYF
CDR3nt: TGTGCCAGCAGGGTACAGGGGGCGGGCGAGCAGTACTTC

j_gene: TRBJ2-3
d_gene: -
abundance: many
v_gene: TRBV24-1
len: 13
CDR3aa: CATDTPVEHTQYF
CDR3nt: TGTGCCACCGACACCCCCGTCGAGCACACGCAGTATTTT

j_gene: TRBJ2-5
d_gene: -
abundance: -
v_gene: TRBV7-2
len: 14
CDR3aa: CASSLVGQWETQYF
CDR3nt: TGTGCCAGCAGCTTAGTGGGCCAGTGGGAGACCCAGTACTTC

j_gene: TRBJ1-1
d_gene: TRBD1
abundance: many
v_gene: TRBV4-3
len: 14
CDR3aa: CASSQDRGGTEAFF
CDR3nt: TGTGCCAGCAGTCAGGACAGGGGTGGAACTGAAGCTTTCTTT

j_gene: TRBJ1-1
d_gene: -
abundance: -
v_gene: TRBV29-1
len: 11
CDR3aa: CSVVISTEAFF
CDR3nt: TGCAGCGTTGTCATTTCTACTGAAGCTTTCTTT

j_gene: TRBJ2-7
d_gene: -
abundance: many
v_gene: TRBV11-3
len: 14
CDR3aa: CASSLELGGYEQYF
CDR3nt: TGTGCCAGCAGCTTAGAGCTCGGGGGCTACGAGCAGTACTTC

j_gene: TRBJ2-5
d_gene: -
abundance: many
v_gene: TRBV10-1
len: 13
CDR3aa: CASSDGTVGTQYF
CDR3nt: TGCGCCAGCAGTGACGGGACCGTCGGGACCCAGTACTTC

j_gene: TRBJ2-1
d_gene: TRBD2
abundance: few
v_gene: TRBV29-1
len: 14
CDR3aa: CSVGTGTSYNEQFF
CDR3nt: TGCAGCGTTGGCACCGGGACTAGTTACAATGAGCAGTTCTTC

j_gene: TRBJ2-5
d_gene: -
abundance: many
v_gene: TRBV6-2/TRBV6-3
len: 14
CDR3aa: CASSFPPITETQYF
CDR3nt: TGTGCCAGCAGTTTTCCGCCGATTACGGAGACCCAGTACTTC

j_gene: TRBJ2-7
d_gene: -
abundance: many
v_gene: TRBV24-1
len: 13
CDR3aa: CATSDFFGQRQYF
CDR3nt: TGTGCCACCAGTGATTTCTTTGGGCAGAGGCAGTACTTC

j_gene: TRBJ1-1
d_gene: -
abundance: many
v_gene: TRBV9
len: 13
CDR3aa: CASSESVNTEAFF
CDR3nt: TGTGCCAGCAGTGAGTCTGTGAACACTGAAGCTTTCTTT

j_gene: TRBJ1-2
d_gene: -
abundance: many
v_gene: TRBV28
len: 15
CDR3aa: CASSLRQGGHYGYTF
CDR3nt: TGTGCCAGCAGTTTGAGGCAGGGAGGGCACTATGGCTACACCTTC

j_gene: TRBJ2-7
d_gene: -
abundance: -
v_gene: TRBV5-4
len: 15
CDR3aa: CASSFAIDRAGEQYF
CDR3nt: TGTGCCAGCAGCTTTGCGATCGACAGGGCGGGGGAGCAGTACTTC

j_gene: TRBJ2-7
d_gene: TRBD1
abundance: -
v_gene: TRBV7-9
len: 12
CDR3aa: CASSTTGREQYF
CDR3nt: TGTGCCAGCAGCACGACAGGGCGAGAGCAGTACTTC

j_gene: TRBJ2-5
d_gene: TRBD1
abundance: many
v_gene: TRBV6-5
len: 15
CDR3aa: CASSYSTGMRETQYF
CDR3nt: TGTGCCAGCAGTTACTCGACAGGGATGCGAGAGACCCAGTACTTC

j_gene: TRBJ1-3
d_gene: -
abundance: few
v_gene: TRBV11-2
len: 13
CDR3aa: CASSLSGVATIYF
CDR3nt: TGTGCCAGCAGCTTATCTGGGGTGGCCACCATATATTTT

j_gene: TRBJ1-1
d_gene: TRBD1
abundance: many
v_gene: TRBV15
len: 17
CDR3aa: CATSRDLAGQGVLEAFF
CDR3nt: TGTGCCACCAGCAGAGATCTAGCGGGACAGGGGGTTTTAGAAGCTTTCTTT

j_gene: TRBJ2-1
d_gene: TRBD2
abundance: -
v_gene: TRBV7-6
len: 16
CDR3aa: CASSPTSGGARNEQFF
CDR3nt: TGTGCCAGCAGCCCTACTAGCGGGGGGGCCCGGAATGAGCAGTTCTTC

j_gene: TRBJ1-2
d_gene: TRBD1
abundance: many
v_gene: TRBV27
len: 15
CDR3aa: CASSSTQGYSYGYTF
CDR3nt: TGTGCCAGCAGTTCAACACAGGGGTATAGCTATGGCTACACCTTC

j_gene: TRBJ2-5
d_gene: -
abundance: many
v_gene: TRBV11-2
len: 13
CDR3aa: CASSGGRQETQYF
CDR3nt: TGTGCCAGCAGCGGTGGACGCCAAGAGACCCAGTACTTC

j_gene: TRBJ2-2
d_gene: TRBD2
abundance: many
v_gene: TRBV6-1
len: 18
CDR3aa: CASSASFILAGDTGELFF
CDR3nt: TGTGCCAGCAGTGCATCCTTTATACTAGCGGGGGACACCGGGGAGCTGTTTTTT

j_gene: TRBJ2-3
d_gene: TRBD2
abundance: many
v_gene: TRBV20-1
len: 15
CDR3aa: CSALSGSGLTDTQYF
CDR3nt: TGCAGTGCGCTAAGCGGGAGTGGCCTCACAGATACGCAGTATTTT

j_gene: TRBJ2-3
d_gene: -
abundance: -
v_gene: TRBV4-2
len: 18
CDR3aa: CASSQDWGQGGGRDTQYF
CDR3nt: TGTGCCAGCAGCCAAGATTGGGGCCAGGGCGGTGGGAGGGATACGCAGTATTTT

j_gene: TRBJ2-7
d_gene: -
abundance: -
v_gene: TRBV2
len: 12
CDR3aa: CASNRETYEQYF
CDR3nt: TGTGCCAGCAATCGGGAAACCTACGAGCAGTACTTC

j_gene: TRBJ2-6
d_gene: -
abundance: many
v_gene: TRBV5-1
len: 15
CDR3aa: CASTFLGPWANVLTF
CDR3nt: TGCGCCAGCACTTTTCTAGGCCCCTGGGCCAACGTCCTGACTTTC

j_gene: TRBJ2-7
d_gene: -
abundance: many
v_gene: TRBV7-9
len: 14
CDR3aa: CASSLSPTPYEQYF
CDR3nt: TGTGCCAGCAGCTTATCCCCGACGCCCTACGAGCAGTACTTC

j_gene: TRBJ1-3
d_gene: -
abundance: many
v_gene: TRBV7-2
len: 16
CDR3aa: CASSWRPGSSGNTIYF
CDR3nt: TGTGCCAGCAGCTGGCGACCCGGATCTTCTGGAAACACCATATATTTT

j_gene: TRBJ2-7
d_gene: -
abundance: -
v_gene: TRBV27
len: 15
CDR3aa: CASSGDGESSYEQYF
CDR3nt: TGTGCCAGCAGTGGGGATGGGGAAAGCTCCTACGAGCAGTACTTC

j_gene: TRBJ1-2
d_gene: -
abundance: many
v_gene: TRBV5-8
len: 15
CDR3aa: CASSLNGATNYGYTF
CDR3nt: TGTGCCAGCAGCTTGAACGGGGCGACTAACTATGGCTACACCTTC

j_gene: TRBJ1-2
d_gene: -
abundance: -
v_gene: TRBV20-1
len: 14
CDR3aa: CSASRGGDIYGYTF
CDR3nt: TGCAGTGCTAGTCGAGGGGGAGATATCTATGGCTACACCTTC

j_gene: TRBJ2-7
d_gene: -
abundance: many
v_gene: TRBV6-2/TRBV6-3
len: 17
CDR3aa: CASSYSTFWDPVYEQYF
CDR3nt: TGTGCCAGCAGTTACTCGACTTTCTGGGACCCCGTTTACGAGCAGTACTTC

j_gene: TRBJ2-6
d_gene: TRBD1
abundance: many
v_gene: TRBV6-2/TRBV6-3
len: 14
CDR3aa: CASDRGPGANVLTF
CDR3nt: TGTGCCAGCGACAGGGGGCCTGGGGCCAACGTCCTGACTTTC

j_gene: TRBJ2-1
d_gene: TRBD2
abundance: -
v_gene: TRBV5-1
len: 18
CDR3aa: CASSFPGTSGGGYNEQFF
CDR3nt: TGCGCCAGCAGCTTTCCCGGGACTAGCGGGGGGGGATACAATGAGCAGTTCTTC